The 30 T cell receptor beta chains reported below all come from one sample, sequenced in a study of T cell responses to AZD1222 COVID-19 vaccine. Method: immunoSEQ multiplex PCR; TCRdb's copy keeps in-frame clones and lacks some. The sample comprises 25,000 to 30,000 clones, just under 80% of which are singletons, and roughly 6.2% rests with the top ten. Sequenced here: peripheral blood, sampled on day 0 of AZD1222 vaccination. The receptor source for this set is an adult in good health.

The V call is TRBV27, the J call TRBJ1-6; 9 nucleotides line up with TRBD1. Trimming took 7 bases from V and 6 from J; bases not matched to a gene: 10. The CDR3 spans 16 residues. CDR1 is MNHEY and CDR2 is SMNVEV in the germline V gene (reference sequence). The CDR3 is CASTITGGLINSPLHF. The CDR3 DNA is TGTGCCAGCACCATCACAGGGGGCCTTATTAATTCACCCCTCCACTTT.

This chain connects TRBV30 to TRBJ1-3; D gene uncertain. The length of the CDR3 is 13 residues. The ends were cut back, 2 bases at V and 1 base at J, with 6 bases in the middle. Germline CDR1 is GTSNPN and CDR2 is SVGIG (reference sequence). DNA for the CDR3: TGTGCCTGGAGTACGGGATCTGGAAACACCATATATTTT. This translates into CAWSTGSGNTIYF.

The chain joins TRBV19 to TRBJ2-7, with TRBD1 identical over 10 bases. V gave up 5 bases and J gave up 5 bases; unmatched junction bases: 6. CDR3 length: 14 amino acids. Germline CDR1 and CDR2: LNHDA and SQIVND (reference sequence). The DNA for the CDR3 is TGTGCCAGTAGTTCTAGACAGGGGGCCCACGAGCAGTACTTC. This gives the protein CASSSRQGAHEQYF.

The CDR3 bases are TGTGCCAGCAGCCGCTCACAGAACACCAATCAGCCCCAGCATTTT. It codes for CASSRSQNTNQPQHF. This rearrangement joins TRBV3-1 (or the pseudogene TRBV3-2) to TRBJ1-5; no definite D call. Germline V gene lookup returns CDR1 LGHDT and CDR2 YNNKEL (reference sequence). The CDR3 is made up of 15 amino acids. Trimming left V 4 bases short and J 3 bases short, with 13 bases between.

The CDR3 spells CASRLTEFDGYTF. The CDR3 DNA is TGCGCCAGCAGGTTAACAGAGTTTGACGGCTACACCTTC. The chain couples TRBV5-1 to TRBJ1-2; D remains unclear. Trimming pared 5 bases from V and 8 bases from J, leaving 16 bases between. This CDR3 spans 13 amino acids. Germline loops: CDR1 SGHRS, CDR2 YFSETQ.

The J gene is TRBJ1-2, the V gene TRBV6-5; D is perhaps TRBD1 (5 bases). CDR3 length: 14 residues. Trimming took off 2 bases at V and 6 bases at J, with 13 bases between the two ends. Germline-derived CDR1 and CDR2 are MNHEY and SVGAGI. The CDR3 loop is CASSYQGGSNGYTF. The CDR3 DNA follows: TGTGCCAGCAGTTACCAGGGTGGTTCTAATGGCTACACCTTC.

The chain couples TRBV2 to TRBJ1-5; D gene ambiguous. The CDR3 is made up of 12 amino acids. The germline gives CDR1 SNHLY, CDR2 FYNNEI. V gave up 8 bases and J gave up 4 bases, with 9 bases separating them. The CDR3 DNA reads TGTGCCAGCGGTAGGGCGAATCAGCCCCAGCATTTT. It translates to CASGRANQPQHF.

This rearrangement joins TRBV6-4 to TRBJ2-3; weak D call: TRBD2 (7 bases). This CDR3 region has 14 residues. The V end was cut by 3 bases, the J end by 5 bases, with 12 bases between. Germline CDR1 reads MRHNA; CDR2 reads SNTAGT. The CDR3 here is CASSEGGGGDTQYF. CDR3 nucleotides: TGTGCCAGCAGTGAGGGCGGGGGCGGAGATACGCAGTATTTT.

The genes are TRBV19 and TRBJ2-7; 7 bases line up with TRBD1. The ends lost 6 bases at V and 2 bases at J; junction bases unmatched: 10. The CDR3 extends over 15 amino acids. Germline-derived CDR1 and CDR2 are LNHDA and SQIVND (reference sequence). CDR3 protein: CASSPGQTLTYEQYF. CDR3 nucleotides: TGTGCCAGTAGCCCGGGACAGACATTAACCTACGAGCAGTACTTC.

This chain connects TRBV28 to TRBJ2-7, with TRBD1 matching 9 bases. This CDR3 has 14 amino acids. The trim removed 10 bases at V and 2 bases at J, leaving 9 bases unmatched. CDR1 and CDR2 (germline): MDHEN, SYDVKM. The CDR3 sequence: CATEGQGQTYEQYV. The DNA for the CDR3 is TGTGCCACCGAGGGACAGGGTCAGACCTACGAGCAGTACGTC.

The chain links TRBV9 to TRBJ2-2, with a weak D call TRBD1 (7 bases). The CDR3 spans 17 residues. Between the trimmed V and J ends, which lost 7 bases and 0 bases, there was a span of 19 bases. In germline, CDR1 is SGDLS, CDR2 YYNGEE. CDR3 in amino acids: CASGKAQGTANTGELFF. The CDR3 DNA follows: TGTGCCAGCGGCAAAGCACAGGGGACTGCGAACACCGGGGAGCTGTTTTTT.

J is TRBJ1-5 and V is TRBV6-5; 9 positions agree with TRBD1. This CDR3 has 15 residues. Per the germline V gene, CDR1 is MNHEY and CDR2 is SVGAGI. V shed 5 bases and J 2 bases; nucleotides not matched to a gene: 4. The CDR3 DNA sequence: TGTGCCAGCAGTAGGCGGACAGGGGGCAATCAGCCCCAGCATTTT. As protein: CASSRRTGGNQPQHF.

V and J are TRBV6-6 and TRBJ2-7; tentative D call: TRBD1 (5 bases). Trimming removed 5 bases from V and 4 bases from J, with 15 bases in between. The CDR3 has 14 amino acids. Germline CDR1 MNHNY, CDR2 SVGAGI (reference sequence). The CDR3 bases are TGTGCCAGCAGTCCCGCCCCACAGGCGTACGAGCAGTACTTC. Protein: CASSPAPQAYEQYF.

The V and J genes are TRBV9 and TRBJ1-2; D call uncertain. Deletions cut 3 bases from V and 8 bases from J, with 14 bases between. The CDR3 is 13 amino acids. Germline values: CDR1 SGDLS, CDR2 YYNGEE. CDR3 sequence (DNA): TGTGCCAGCAGCGCAGAAGCGGCGCGGGGCTACACCTTC. It translates to CASSAEAARGYTF.

The rearrangement links TRBV19 to TRBJ2-2; 10 nucleotides agree with TRBD1. The V and J ends lost 4 bases and 4 bases, in that order; junction bases with no gene match: 9. The CDR3 covers 17 residues. The germline CDR1 and CDR2 sequences are LNHDA and SQIVND (reference sequence). CDR3 residues: CASSRWDRGGSTGELFF. CDR3 bases: TGTGCCAGTAGTAGGTGGGACAGGGGTGGAAGCACCGGGGAGCTGTTTTTT.

The chain employs TRBV24-1 and TRBJ1-5; D not resolved. The germline V and J ends were trimmed by 4 bases and 10 bases, with 13 bases remaining between them. Germline V gives CDR1 KGHDR, CDR2 SFDVKD. This CDR3 comprises 13 residues. The CDR3 loop is CATSDHDLTPQHF. The CDR3 bases are TGTGCCACCAGTGACCATGACTTAACCCCCCAGCATTTT.

The chain joins TRBV27 to TRBJ2-3; D may be TRBD2 (6 bases). Per the germline V gene, CDR1 is MNHEY and CDR2 is SMNVEV (reference sequence). The V end was cut by 7 bases, the J end by 3 bases, with 11 bases between. The CDR3 length is 13 residues. For the CDR3, the DNA is TGTGCCAGCACGGGACTCGGTACAGATACGCAGTATTTT. Protein sequence: CASTGLGTDTQYF.

V usage is TRBV29-1 and J usage is TRBJ2-2; weak D call: TRBD2 (6 bases). The germline V gene has CDR1 SQVTM and CDR2 ANQGSEA. This CDR3 comprises 13 residues. The germline V and J ends were trimmed by 0 bases and 8 bases, with 10 bases remaining between them. The CDR3 coding sequence is TGCAGCGTTGAAGATGGGGGGAGAGGGGAGCTGTTTTTT. Translating it yields CSVEDGGRGELFF.

The J gene is TRBJ1-6, the V gene TRBV30; possibly TRBD1 for D (5 bases). V lost 5 bases to trimming and J lost 11 bases, with 10 bases between them. The CDR3 loop spans 11 amino acids. Per the germline V gene, CDR1 is GTSNPN and CDR2 is SVGIG (reference sequence). The CDR3 loop is CAWGDSAPLHF. CDR3 DNA sequence: TGTGCCTGGGGAGACAGCGCACCCCTCCACTTT. Full variable domain (outside the CDR3, taken from reference TRBV30 and TRBJ1-6): SQTIHQWPATLVQPVGSPLSLECTVEGTSNPNLYWYRQAAGRGLQLLFYSVGIGQISSEVPQNLSASRPQDRQFILSSKKLLLSDSGFYLCAWGDSAPLHFGNGTRLTVT.

The chain carries TRBV5-1 and TRBJ2-7, with TRBD2 matching 8 bases. V shed 1 base, J shed 2 bases, and the junction held 5 bases outside the gene matches. Germline V gives CDR1 SGHRS, CDR2 YFSETQ. This CDR3 is built from 15 residues. The CDR3 DNA reads TGCGCCAGCAGCTTGTCCAGCGGGGGTACCTACGAGCAGTACTTC. It codes for CASSLSSGGTYEQYF.

V is TRBV4-1 and J is TRBJ2-5, with 8 positions matching TRBD2. The J segment lost 4 bases and the V segment lost 4 bases, leaving 14 bases of the junction unmatched. This CDR3 contains 17 residues. Germline V gene lookup returns CDR1 MGHRA and CDR2 YSYEKL. As DNA, the CDR3 is TGCGCCAGCAGCCTCCGCGGGGGGCCAAAGATCTCAGAGACCCAGTACTTC. Its protein product is CASSLRGGPKISETQYF.

The V and J genes are TRBV7-2 and TRBJ2-7; D remains unclear. V shed 4 bases and J shed 4 bases, with 11 bases lying between them. CDR1 is SGHTA, CDR2 FQGNSA, per germline. CDR3 length equals 13 residues. The CDR3 loop reads CASSSVMGYEQYF. Here the CDR3 DNA reads TGTGCCAGCAGCTCGGTTATGGGATACGAGCAGTACTTC.

This sequence joins TRBV7-5 and TRBJ2-4; the tabulated D call, TRBD1, remains unverified against the DNA. TRBV7-5 represents a pseudogene. The CDR3 spans 16 residues. The CDR3 coding sequence is TGTGCCCAGACCGCTGGGCGAATTCCCCTAAACGCCATTCAGTACTTC. This encodes CAQTAGRIPLNAIQYF.

The V gene is TRBV28, the J gene TRBJ1-2; 8 bases match TRBD1. The CDR3 contains 16 residues. Germline CDR1 reads MDHEN; CDR2 reads SYDVKM. V trimming: 4 bases; J trimming: 2 bases; junction bases outside the gene matches: 9. The CDR3: CASSSSGTGLNYGYTF. The CDR3, as DNA: TGTGCCAGCAGTTCCTCTGGGACAGGACTAAACTATGGCTACACCTTC.

This clone was recorded only once. The V and J genes are TRBV19 and TRBJ1-5, with D possibly matching TRBD1 (5 bases). V shed 1 base and J shed 4 bases, with 14 bases lying between them. The CDR3 has 16 amino acids. Germline CDR1 is LNHDA and CDR2 is SQIVND (reference sequence). The CDR3: CASSIGGGRVNQPQHF. The DNA of the CDR3 is TGTGCCAGTAGTATAGGCGGGGGGAGGGTGAATCAGCCCCAGCATTTT.

This chain uses TRBV5-6 with TRBJ1-2; D possibly corresponds to TRBD1 (5 bases). With 0 bases removed from V and 2 bases from J, the gap between germline ends came to 8 bases. Germline loops: CDR1 SGHDT, CDR2 YYEEEE. This CDR3 contains 14 residues. The CDR3 nucleotides are TGTGCCAGCAGCTTGGGAGGGGTAAACTATGGCTACACCTTC. This gives the protein CASSLGGVNYGYTF.

Relative to its sample, this clone is medium-sized. The rearrangement uses TRBV2 and TRBJ2-7; TRBD1 might be the D (6 bases). CDR1 is SNHLY and CDR2 is FYNNEI in the germline V gene. Trimming removed 7 bases at V and 3 bases at J, with 13 bases between. The CDR3 loop spans 13 amino acids. The CDR3 nucleotides read TGTGCCAGCACAGGGGTCTTGGGCTACGAGCAGTACTTC. This sequence encodes CASTGVLGYEQYF.

The rearrangement joins TRBV6-5 to TRBJ1-3; D possibly corresponds to TRBD1 (6 bases). CDR1 and CDR2 (germline): MNHEY, SVGAGI. V lost 10 bases, J lost 0 bases, and 13 bases lay in between. The CDR3 is 14 amino acids. The CDR3 DNA reads as TGTGCCACCAACAGGGTGAGCTCTGGAAACACCATATATTTT. Encoded protein: CATNRVSSGNTIYF.

The table lists this clone with a few counts. The chain uses TRBV11-2 and TRBJ2-7; D possibly corresponds to TRBD1 (6 bases). CDR1 and CDR2 from the germline V gene are SGHAT and FQNNGV. This CDR3 comprises 15 residues. V was trimmed by 8 bases and J by 4 bases, leaving 21 bases between them. The CDR3 DNA reads as TGTGCCAGCTCCGGCTCGTGGGCAGGGGAGTACGAGCAGTACTTC. This translates into CASSGSWAGEYEQYF.

The chain joins TRBV3-1 (or the pseudogene TRBV3-2) to TRBJ2-2; perhaps D is TRBD1 or TRBD2 (6 bases each). Germline V lookup: CDR1 LGHDT, CDR2 YNNKEL (reference sequence). This CDR3 contains 13 residues. Trimming took 2 bases from V and 6 from J, leaving 7 bases between them. CDR3 nucleotides: TGTGCCAGCAGCCAAAGGGGGGCCGGGGAGCTGTTTTTT. Translation: CASSQRGAGELFF.